These 5 T cell receptor beta chains were sequenced from one sample in a study of T cell responses to AZD1222 COVID-19 vaccine. Repertoires were generated with immunoSEQ multiplex PCR, while TCRdb's copy carries only in-frame clones and drops some. The sample holds roughly 100,000 clones, 88% seen once. The specimen comprised peripheral blood, sampled on day 0 of AZD1222 vaccination. The receptors here all came from an adult in good health.

This clone turned up a few times. This rearrangement joins TRBV27 to TRBJ1-1; D call uncertain. V was shortened by 5 bases and J by 11 bases, with 9 bases between the two germline ends. This CDR3 region has 10 residues. Germline V gene sequence: CDR1 MNHEY, CDR2 SMNVEV (reference sequence). The CDR3 DNA is TGTGCCAGCAGTGGGGAAAGGGCTTTCTTT. Protein product: CASSGERAFF.

This sequence joins TRBV9 and TRBJ2-1; D perhaps matches TRBD2 (5 bases). The CDR3 extends over 17 amino acids. CDR1 is SGDLS, CDR2 YYNGEE, per germline. Trimming left V 0 bases short and J 3 bases short, with 16 bases between. The chain's CDR3 is CASSVDGLAPGYNEQFF. In nucleotides, the CDR3 is TGTGCCAGCAGCGTAGATGGCCTAGCTCCGGGCTACAATGAGCAGTTCTTC.

This clone was seen a handful of times. In the same sample, other DNA sequences code for this CDR3. The J gene is TRBJ2-7, the V gene TRBV18; D perhaps matches TRBD2 (7 bases). Per germline, CDR1 KGHSH and CDR2 LQKENI. This CDR3 has 14 residues. V lost 3 bases to trimming and J lost 3 bases, with 12 bases between them. CDR3 protein: CASSPGGGIYEQYF. Here the CDR3 DNA reads TGTGCCAGCTCACCGGGGGGGGGCATCTACGAGCAGTACTTC.

This clone was recorded only once. The chain has TRBV4-3 and TRBJ1-4; 8 bases fit TRBD1. Germline V gene lookup returns CDR1 LGHNA and CDR2 YSLEER. With V trimmed by 0 bases and J by 4 bases, 4 bases remained unmatched. The CDR3 extends over 16 amino acids. The CDR3, as DNA: TGCGCCAGCAGCCAAGAGGGGGACAGGCATAATGAAAAACTGTTTTTT. This translates into CASSQEGDRHNEKLFF.

This chain links TRBV6-2 or TRBV6-3 with TRBJ2-3; 7 bases map to TRBD2. The CDR3 has 15 residues. The trim removed 2 bases at V and 0 bases at J, leaving 2 bases unmatched. Germline assignment: CDR1 MNHEY and CDR2 SVGEGT. CDR3 sequence: CASSYQLASTDTQYF. The CDR3 DNA is TGTGCCAGCAGTTACCAACTAGCGAGCACAGATACGCAGTATTTT.